These 7 T cell receptor beta chains share one sample of origin, sequenced in a study of CD8 T cells in ankylosing spondylitis. The antigens for these receptors are not known. TCRdb re-derived calls from the 5' RACE reads in MiXCR, one entry per CDR3 protein. The repertoire includes some 800,000 distinct CDR3 sequences, 12% of them detected once, and roughly 0.51% sits in the top ten. General study points: A TCR beta motif of 7 to 9 highly homologous variants seemed to mark ankylosing spondylitis blood.

The sequenced sample was blood, either unsorted or a sorted T cell fraction (not recorded which). Receptors originate from a male donor with ankylosing spondylitis.

Here the CDR3 DNA reads TGTGCCAGCAGCTTATTGGGTCTCGTCACTGAAGCTTTCTTT. This gives the protein CASSLLGLVTEAFF. The J gene is TRBJ1-1, the V gene TRBV7-9; D remains unclear. The CDR3 has 14 amino acids. The germline CDR1 and CDR2 sequences are SEHNR and FQNEAQ (reference sequence). V was trimmed by 2 bases and J by 4 bases, leaving 11 bases between them.

The chain has TRBV4-3 and TRBJ1-4, with 9 positions matching TRBD1. The CDR3 runs 15 residues. The germline V gene has CDR1 LGHNA and CDR2 YSLEER. Trimming at V came to 2 bases and at J to 4 bases, leaving 2 bases not matched to a gene. The CDR3 DNA reads as TGCGCCAGCAGCCAATCGGACAGGGGTAATGAAAAACTGTTTTTT. This translates into CASSQSDRGNEKLFF.

The J gene is TRBJ2-7, the V gene TRBV25-1, with TRBD1 matching 8 bases. V lost 8 bases and J lost 2; bases outside the gene matches: 8. The CDR3 totals 14 residues. Per the germline V gene, CDR1 is MGHDK and CDR2 is SYGVNS. The chain's CDR3 is CASVLGQETYEQYF. The CDR3 DNA reads as TGTGCCAGCGTCCTGGGACAGGAAACCTACGAGCAGTACTTC.

This clonotype has only a few counts. The rearrangement joins TRBV4-3 to TRBJ2-7; perhaps TRBD2 as D (6 bases). The CDR3 covers 14 residues. The V gene's germline CDR1 is LGHNA and CDR2 YSLEER. Trimming took 0 bases from V and 7 from J, leaving 13 bases between them. Here the CDR3 DNA reads TGCGCCAGCAGCCAAGAATGGGACTCACTTGAGCAGTACTTC. Translation gives CASSQEWDSLEQYF.

This clonotype was picked up a small number of times. The J gene is TRBJ1-2, the V gene TRBV10-3, with no clear D. Germline V CDR1 and CDR2: ENHRY, SYGVKD. V gave up 6 bases and J gave up 2 bases, with 7 bases separating them. This CDR3 is built from 12 residues. Here the CDR3 DNA reads TGTGCCATCAGCGACGGGAACTATGGCTACACCTTC. This codes for CAISDGNYGYTF.

This clonotype was counted between two and nine times. The chain uses TRBV12-3 or TRBV12-4 and TRBJ1-2, with TRBD1 matching over 10 bases. The V gene end was trimmed by 6 bases and the J gene end by 6 bases; junction bases not matched to a gene: 7. The CDR3 runs 14 residues. In nucleotides, the CDR3 is TGTGCCAGCAGACGGACAGGGGGTTTGGATGGCTACACCTTC. Protein product: CASRRTGGLDGYTF.

This clonotype came up many times. The chain carries TRBV4-1 and TRBJ2-1, with 7 bases aligning to TRBD2. V shed 4 bases and J 0 bases; nucleotides not matched to a gene: 6. The germline gives CDR1 MGHRA, CDR2 YSYEKL. The CDR3 spans 16 residues. CDR3: CASSPLRDYSYNEQFF. The CDR3 nucleotides are TGCGCCAGCAGCCCCCTTCGGGACTACTCCTACAATGAGCAGTTCTTC.